A single sample is the source of the 22 T cell receptor beta chains below, sequenced in a study of blood T cell repertoires in COVID-19. Clones were read by immunoSEQ multiplex PCR, and TCRdb kept only the in-frame ones, dropping some. This sample has about 120,000 clones; around four fifths occur once, and the top ten carry less than 6.5%. The sample taken for sequencing was peripheral blood. The receptors come from a man aged 55 to 70 with acute or convalescent COVID-19.

V is TRBV7-3 and J is TRBJ2-1, with no clear D. Germline lookup yields CDR1 SGHTA and CDR2 FQGTGA. This CDR3 spans 13 amino acids. V shed 0 bases and J shed 7 bases, with 7 bases lying between them. This CDR3 reads CASSLTLSNEQFF. The CDR3 DNA reads TGTGCCAGCAGCTTAACTTTGAGTAATGAGCAGTTCTTC. Looking up the rest from reference TRBV7-3 and TRBJ2-1 gives the full variable domain: GAGVSQTPSNKVTEKGKYVELRCDPISGHTALYWYRQSLGQGPEFLIYFQGTGAADDSGLPNDRFFAVRPEGSVSTLKIQRTERGDSAVYLCASSLTLSNEQFFGPGTRLTVL.

In this sample, this clone turned up a few times. The CDR3 reads CASSLTAVAGGELFF. DNA of the CDR3: TGTGCCAGCAGCTTAACAGCGGTCGCGGGAGGGGAGCTGTTTTTT. This chain links TRBV7-3 with TRBJ2-2; a weak D match, TRBD2 (6 bases). The germline V gene encodes CDR1 SGHTA and CDR2 FQGTGA. Trimming left V 0 bases short and J 8 bases short, with 13 bases between. This CDR3 is built from 15 residues. Based on the CDR3 plus reference TRBV7-3 and TRBJ2-2, the full variable domain is GAGVSQTPSNKVTEKGKYVELRCDPISGHTALYWYRQSLGQGPEFLIYFQGTGAADDSGLPNDRFFAVRPEGSVSTLKIQRTERGDSAVYLCASSLTAVAGGELFFGEGSRLTVL.

This sequence joins TRBV5-1 and TRBJ2-1; unclear D gene. The CDR3 is 14 amino acids. The V end was cut by 2 bases, the J end by 6 bases, with 12 bases between. Germline lookup yields CDR1 SGHRS and CDR2 YFSETQ. DNA of the CDR3: TGCGCCAGCAGCTTAAAGAGTAGTCCCAATGAGCAGTTCTTC. Amino acid sequence: CASSLKSSPNEQFF.

The rearrangement joins TRBV3-1 (or the pseudogene TRBV3-2) to TRBJ2-3; no clear D. Trimming took 4 bases from V and 0 from J, leaving 20 bases between them. In germline, CDR1 is LGHDT, CDR2 YNNKEL (reference sequence). The CDR3 consists of 18 residues. The DNA for the CDR3 is TGTGCCAGCAGCCTAGCCGGAGCGTCCCGCACTAGCACAGATACGCAGTATTTT. Translation gives CASSLAGASRTSTDTQYF.

This sequence joins TRBV5-1 and TRBJ1-6; D is undetermined. The CDR3 is 15 amino acids. CDR1 and CDR2 (germline): SGHRS, YFSETQ. V dropped 4 bases and J dropped 7 bases, with 15 bases sitting between them. The CDR3 bases are TGCGCCAGCAGCCAAAATTTTGAGATAAATTCACCCCTCCACTTT. Translation: CASSQNFEINSPLHF. The full variable domain, completed using reference TRBV5-1 and TRBJ1-6, is KAGVTQTPRYLIKTRGQQVTLSCSPISGHRSVSWYQQTPGQGLQFLFEYFSETQRNKGNFPGRFSGRQFSNSRSEMNVSTLELGDSALYLCASSQNFEINSPLHFGNGTRLTVT.

The chain couples TRBV9 to TRBJ1-2, with D hard to call. The CDR3 is made up of 14 amino acids. V was pared by 3 bases and J by 0 bases, with 9 bases between. The germline CDR1 and CDR2 sequences are SGDLS and YYNGEE. CDR3 nucleotides: TGTGCCAGCAGCGGGCGGCTCGCTAACTATGGCTACACCTTC. It translates to CASSGRLANYGYTF.

The rearrangement joins TRBV5-8 to TRBJ1-6, with 9 bases fitting TRBD1. Germline V CDR1 and CDR2: SGHTS, YDEGEE. CDR3 length: 14 residues. Trimming removed 4 bases from V and 8 bases from J; junction bases left unmatched: 4. CDR3 coding DNA: TGTGCCAGCAGCCCTGGACAGGGGTATTCACCCCTCCACTTT. Amino acids: CASSPGQGYSPLHF.

This clone has a single count. This chain joins TRBV14 and TRBJ2-1, with TRBD2 matching over 9 bases. Trimming at V came to 3 bases and at J to 7 bases, leaving 4 bases not matched to a gene. Germline lookup yields CDR1 SGHDN and CDR2 FVKESK. This CDR3 region has 14 residues. DNA of the CDR3: TGTGCCAGCAGCCACTTAGCGGGGGCTAATGAGCAGTTCTTC. This translates into CASSHLAGANEQFF.

This clone was observed a single time. This rearrangement joins TRBV5-1 to TRBJ2-7; 8 nucleotides line up with TRBD2. V lost 1 base and J lost 6; bases outside the gene matches: 3. The germline gives CDR1 SGHRS, CDR2 YFSETQ. The CDR3 sequence is 13 residues long. The CDR3 DNA reads as TGCGCCAGCAGCTTGCGCGGGAGGCTCGAGCAGTACTTC. Translated: CASSLRGRLEQYF.

The chain links TRBV2 to TRBJ2-3; 11 positions agree with TRBD2. CDR1 SNHLY and CDR2 FYNNEI come from the germline V gene. The J segment lost 7 bases and the V segment lost 7 bases, leaving 7 bases of the junction unmatched. This CDR3 has 14 residues. CDR3 in amino acids: CASNSGGAGNTQYF. The CDR3, as DNA: TGTGCCAGCAATAGCGGGGGGGCTGGGAATACGCAGTATTTT.

This clone was seen more than once but under ten times. This chain connects TRBV6-1 to TRBJ1-2; 9 bases match TRBD1. CDR1 is MNHNS and CDR2 is SASEGT in the germline V gene. The V segment lost 4 bases and the J segment 6 bases; nucleotides outside the gene matches: 12. CDR3 length: 16 amino acids. Written as DNA, the CDR3 is TGTGCCAGCAGTGCCGGGCCGGGACAGGGAAAGGATGGCTACACCTTC. It codes for CASSAGPGQGKDGYTF.

This clone turned up a few times. V usage is TRBV3-1 (or the pseudogene TRBV3-2) and J usage is TRBJ1-5; D ambiguous. V gave up 2 bases and J gave up 3 bases, with 8 bases separating them. Germline V gene sequence: CDR1 LGHDT, CDR2 YNNKEL (reference sequence). The CDR3 consists of 14 residues. The CDR3 sequence is CASSQRETNQPQHF. CDR3 coding DNA: TGTGCCAGCAGCCAAAGAGAAACCAATCAGCCCCAGCATTTT.

This clone was counted only a few times. The chain employs TRBV7-9 and TRBJ1-2; D ambiguous. The CDR3 has 12 residues. Per the germline V gene, CDR1 is SEHNR and CDR2 is FQNEAQ (reference sequence). V was pared by 7 bases and J by 4 bases, with 10 bases between. The DNA of the CDR3 is TGTGCCAGCAATCAGGTCGGCTATGGCTACACCTTC. Amino acid sequence: CASNQVGYGYTF.

The rearrangement joins TRBV5-1 to TRBJ1-1; TRBD1 matches at 8 bases. CDR1 is SGHRS and CDR2 is YFSETQ in the germline V gene. The CDR3 has 14 amino acids. The V gene end was trimmed by 3 bases and the J gene end by 4 bases; junction bases not matched to a gene: 5. DNA of the CDR3: TGCGCCAGCAGCTCGTTAACAGGGGGCACTGAAGCTTTCTTT. It codes for CASSSLTGGTEAFF.

The rearrangement links TRBV12-3 or TRBV12-4 to TRBJ2-7, with 7 bases that match TRBD2. The trim removed 6 bases at V and 6 bases at J, leaving 8 bases unmatched. This CDR3 is built from 13 residues. The CDR3 DNA sequence: TGTGCCAGCAGCCCGCGGGGGATCAGCGAGCAGTACTTC. This sequence encodes CASSPRGISEQYF.

This chain uses TRBV11-2 with TRBJ2-1; TRBD2 matches 13 bases. The junction had 4 bases not matched to a gene; V was cut back by 5 bases and J by 6 bases. The CDR3 runs 15 residues. Per the germline V gene, CDR1 is SGHAT and CDR2 is FQNNGV. CDR3 sequence (DNA): TGTGCCAGCAGCCTATGGACTAGCGGGAGCAATGAGCAGTTCTTC. It codes for CASSLWTSGSNEQFF.

The CDR3 protein is CASRHSTGLDTEAFF. CDR3 nucleotide sequence: TGTGCCAGCAGACATTCCACAGGGTTGGACACTGAAGCTTTCTTT. This chain connects TRBV6-5 to TRBJ1-1, with D possibly being TRBD1 (6 bases). From germline, CDR1 is MNHEY and CDR2 SVGAGI. The CDR3 contains 15 residues. Trimming shortened V by 6 bases and J by 3 bases, and 17 bases separated the two germline ends.

This sequence joins TRBV5-1 and TRBJ1-1; possible D gene TRBD1, 6 bases. The CDR3 length is 14 residues. Between the trimmed V and J ends, which lost 4 bases and 1 base, there was a span of 11 bases. Germline V gene data show CDR1 as SGHRS and CDR2 as YFSETQ. CDR3 sequence reads: CASSGDTGNTEAFF. The CDR3, as DNA: TGCGCCAGCAGCGGGGACACAGGGAACACTGAAGCTTTCTTT. The full variable domain, in which reference TRBV5-1 and TRBJ1-1 provide the parts outside the CDR3, is KAGVTQTPRYLIKTRGQQVTLSCSPISGHRSVSWYQQTPGQGLQFLFEYFSETQRNKGNFPGRFSGRQFSNSRSEMNVSTLELGDSALYLCASSGDTGNTEAFFGQGTRLTVV.

This clone was counted at least ten times. The V and J genes are TRBV4-2 and TRBJ2-3; TRBD2 agrees at 8 bases. Per the germline V gene, CDR1 is LGHNA and CDR2 is YNFKEQ. The CDR3 extends over 15 amino acids. With 1 base clipped from V and 2 bases from J, the junction kept 2 bases outside the gene matches. CDR3 sequence reads: CASSQAGGPTDTQYF. The CDR3, as DNA: TGTGCCAGCAGCCAAGCGGGGGGGCCCACAGATACGCAGTATTTT.

The rearrangement joins TRBV24-1 to TRBJ2-1, with 7 bases that match TRBD1. CDR3 length equals 15 residues. Germline V gene sequence: CDR1 KGHDR, CDR2 SFDVKD. V gave up 4 bases and J gave up 2 bases; unmatched junction bases: 4. Written as DNA, the CDR3 is TGTGCCACCAGTGACACGGGACAGCCCTACAATGAGCAGTTCTTC. Translation gives CATSDTGQPYNEQFF.

This clone was found a few times. J is TRBJ1-2 and V is TRBV5-1, with TRBD1 matching over 8 bases. This CDR3 has 15 residues. CDR1 and CDR2 (germline): SGHRS, YFSETQ. Germline trimming cut 4 bases from V and 4 bases from J; bases unmatched to any gene: 9. The CDR3 here is CASSDGQGRGYGYTF. CDR3 sequence (DNA): TGCGCCAGCAGCGATGGACAGGGTAGGGGCTATGGCTACACCTTC.

The chain recombines TRBV9 with TRBJ2-1; 12 positions agree with TRBD2. The CDR3 consists of 15 residues. The germline V gene has CDR1 SGDLS and CDR2 YYNGEE. Trimming removed 3 bases from V and 3 bases from J; junction bases left unmatched: 1. CDR3 in DNA: TGTGCCAGCAGCGGGACTAGCGGGAACTACAATGAGCAGTTCTTC. Amino acids: CASSGTSGNYNEQFF.